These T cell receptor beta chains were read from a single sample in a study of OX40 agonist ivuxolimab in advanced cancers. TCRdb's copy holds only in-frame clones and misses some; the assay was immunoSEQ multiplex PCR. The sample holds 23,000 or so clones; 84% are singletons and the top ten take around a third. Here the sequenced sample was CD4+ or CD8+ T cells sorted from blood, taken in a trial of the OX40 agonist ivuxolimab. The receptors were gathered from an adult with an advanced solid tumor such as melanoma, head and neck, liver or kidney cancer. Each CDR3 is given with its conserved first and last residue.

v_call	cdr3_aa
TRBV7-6	CASSLGFQETQYF
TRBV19	CASSTSGGNYNEQFF
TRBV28	CASSFGSNYGHTF
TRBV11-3	CASSPDPGGGMRNEQYF
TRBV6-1	CASRAVDEQFF
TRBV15	CATSRAIDSYEQYF
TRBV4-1	CASSQVAGGTEAFF
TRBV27	CASSPGRGLGYTF
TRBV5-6	CASSPGTGSYEQYF
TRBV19	CASKFGTDVSNQPQHF
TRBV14	CASSPRSDSYEQYF
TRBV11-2	CASSLVPASNYGYTF
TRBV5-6	CASSLALQGRNTDTQYF
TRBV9	CASSPSHNEQFF
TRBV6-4	CASSPQGAGDTQYF
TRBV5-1	CASSKTGRWRAGGEEQFF
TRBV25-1	CASSESGDLSGQYF
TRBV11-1	CASTGVLATEAFF
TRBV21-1	CASSSSPQSSGNTIYF
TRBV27	CASSLYRGTEAFF
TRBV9	CASSSRTGFGEAFF
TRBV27	CASSLVGPDTQYF
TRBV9	CASSPGQGNEQFF
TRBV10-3	CAIRTVNYGYTF
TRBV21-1	CASSKFHRDPYNSPLHF
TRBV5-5	CASSGDRLADTQYF
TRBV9	CASSVAGAHQETQYF
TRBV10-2	CASSESGTAMQPQHF
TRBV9	CASSVAVGQPQHF
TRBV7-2	CASSDGTSPYNEQFF
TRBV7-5	CARTERCRQSRANVLTF
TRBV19	CASSMGPGTANYGYTF
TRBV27	CASSFGGGSGANVLTF
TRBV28	CASRSLPSDFYNEQFF
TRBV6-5	CASSYGQGSYEQYF
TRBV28	CASSSIFGTGASGGAGEQYF
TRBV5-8	CASRTWSGQGTDTQYF
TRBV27	CASSSLKGLNQPQHF
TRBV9	CASSVASGGIQETQYF
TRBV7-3	CASSLIPADRLSNEQFF
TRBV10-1	CASSDPRDPRNTIYF
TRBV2	CASSDLVAGPSYEQYF
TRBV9	CASSVESTGIYGYTF
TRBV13	CASSEGQGEQYF
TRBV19	CASSPLDEVGQPQHF
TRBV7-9	CASFNEKLFF
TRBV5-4	CASSPGTGPREQYF
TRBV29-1	CSVGTVSYEQYF
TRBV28	CASSSPHRGISYEQYF
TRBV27	CASSPGTGNYEQYF
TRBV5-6	CASSLGRGSREQYF
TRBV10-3	CAITRGTNYGYTF
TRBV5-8	CASSPSDTVGNQPQHF
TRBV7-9	CASSTPYEQYF
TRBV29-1	CSANHRGWSTDTQYF
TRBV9	CASSVDGLRKEQYF
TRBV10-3	CAISESGFRYEQYF
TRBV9	CASSVAGPSYEQYF
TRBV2	CASSLTVRVNEQFF
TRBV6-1	CASSEGTGFYEQYF